A single sample gave rise to the 16 T cell receptor beta chains below, sequenced in a study of T cell responses to AZD1222 COVID-19 vaccine. Some clones are missing from TCRdb's copy, which holds only in-frame ones; the method was immunoSEQ multiplex PCR. The repertoire holds roughly 130,000 clones, with about 89% as singletons. This sample comprised peripheral blood, obtained 28 days after the second dose of the MenACWY control vaccine. These receptors came from an adult who received the MenACWY meningococcal vaccine as a control.

J is TRBJ1-6 and V is TRBV28; D might be TRBD1 (5 bases). Germline V gene sequence: CDR1 MDHEN, CDR2 SYDVKM. V was trimmed by 6 bases and J by 9 bases, leaving 21 bases between them. CDR3 length equals 16 residues. Here the CDR3 reads CASSGLGDSLVSPLHF. The CDR3 nucleotides are TGTGCCAGCAGCGGCCTGGGGGATAGCTTAGTTTCACCCCTCCACTTT.

V gene TRBV6-5 combines with J gene TRBJ2-4; tentatively, D is TRBD1 (5 bases). Germline assignment: CDR1 MNHEY and CDR2 SVGAGI. The CDR3 has 13 residues. Trimming pared 6 bases from V and 0 bases from J, leaving 6 bases between. CDR3: CASSTGAKNIQYF. CDR3 nucleotide sequence: TGTGCCAGCAGCACAGGAGCCAAAAACATTCAGTACTTC.

This clone appeared a single time. This rearrangement joins TRBV18 to TRBJ2-7; 7 positions match TRBD1. In germline, CDR1 is KGHSH, CDR2 LQKENI. The CDR3 spans 17 residues. With 0 bases clipped from V and 3 bases from J, the junction kept 11 bases outside the gene matches. The CDR3 spells CASSPPNRQGDIYEQYF. The CDR3 DNA is TGTGCCAGCTCACCACCTAATCGACAGGGTGATATCTACGAGCAGTACTTC.

The CDR3 coding sequence is TGTGCCAGCAGCTTAGCCACAGCGGGTCCCGGACTAGCGGGAGCGGCCTACAATGAGCAGTTCTTC. It specifies CASSLATAGPGLAGAAYNEQFF. The gene calls are TRBV7-2 and TRBJ2-1, with 13 bases lining up with TRBD2. Per germline, CDR1 SGHTA and CDR2 FQGNSA. The V gene end was trimmed by 0 bases and the J gene end by 2 bases; junction bases not matched to a gene: 16. The CDR3 contains 22 residues.

J is TRBJ2-7 and V is TRBV27; 7 nucleotides agree with TRBD2. The CDR3 loop spans 15 amino acids. The germline CDR1 and CDR2 sequences are MNHEY and SMNVEV (reference sequence). After removal of 2 bases from V and 6 bases from J, the junction contained 10 bases not matched to a gene. CDR3 sequence: CASSLVGGSELEQYF. The CDR3 bases are TGTGCCAGCAGTTTAGTGGGGGGGAGTGAACTCGAGCAGTACTTC.

The J gene is TRBJ1-3, the V gene TRBV5-1, with 7 bases matching TRBD1. Germline CDR1 is SGHRS and CDR2 is YFSETQ. The CDR3 runs to 14 residues. Unmatched junction bases numbered 4, after V lost 4 bases and J lost 3 bases. The CDR3 protein is CASSLGTVGNTIYF. The DNA of the CDR3 is TGCGCCAGCAGCCTAGGGACAGTTGGAAACACCATATATTTT.

The chain recombines TRBV6-2 or TRBV6-3 with TRBJ2-7; TRBD2 might be the D (6 bases). This CDR3 has 14 amino acids. V lost 6 bases to trimming and J lost 3 bases, with 15 bases between them. Germline V CDR1 and CDR2: MNHEY, SVGEGT. The CDR3 DNA reads TGTGCCAGCAGCCAGGGACTTTTGTTCTACGAGCAGTACTTC. This sequence encodes CASSQGLLFYEQYF.

This chain connects TRBV24-1 to TRBJ2-1, with TRBD1 identical over 8 bases. The ends lost 3 bases at V and 6 bases at J; junction bases unmatched: 6. CDR3 length: 15 residues. From germline, CDR1 is KGHDR and CDR2 SFDVKD. CDR3 sequence reads: CATSDINTGGNEQFF. As DNA, the CDR3 is TGTGCCACCAGTGATATAAATACAGGGGGCAATGAGCAGTTCTTC.

This clone has only one observation. The V and J genes are TRBV6-1 and TRBJ2-4; the match to TRBD1 covers 7 bases. Per the germline V gene, CDR1 is MNHNS and CDR2 is SASEGT. The CDR3 spans 14 residues. Trimming at V came to 3 bases and at J to 10 bases, leaving 9 bases not matched to a gene. CDR3 sequence (DNA): TGTGCCAGCAGTGATACGACAGGGCCGGATATTCAGTACTTC. Its protein is CASSDTTGPDIQYF.

This chain joins TRBV18 and TRBJ1-3; 7 positions agree with TRBD1. The CDR3 is 17 amino acids. V shed 3 bases and J 0 bases; nucleotides not matched to a gene: 8. Germline-derived CDR1 and CDR2 are KGHSH and LQKENI. CDR3 nucleotides: TGTGCCAGCTCACCCGAGTCGGGACAGATCTCTGGAAACACCATATATTTT. Amino acid sequence: CASSPESGQISGNTIYF.

The chain carries TRBV3-1 (or the pseudogene TRBV3-2) and TRBJ1-4; no firm D call. The CDR3 is made up of 14 amino acids. In germline, CDR1 is LGHDT, CDR2 YNNKEL (reference sequence). The V gene lost 1 base and the J gene lost 7 bases, with 10 bases spanning the gap. CDR3 loop: CASSQVGYREKLFF. The CDR3, as DNA: TGTGCCAGCAGCCAAGTAGGGTACCGTGAAAAACTGTTTTTT.

The chain joins TRBV5-6 to TRBJ2-7; 10 nucleotides line up with TRBD1. V lost 1 base to trimming and J lost 5 bases; unmatched junction nucleotides: 9. CDR1 and CDR2 from the germline V gene are SGHDT and YYEEEE. The CDR3 length is 16 residues. This chain's CDR3 is CASSLSGTGANDEQYF. CDR3 nucleotides: TGTGCCAGCAGCTTGTCGGGGACAGGGGCAAACGACGAGCAGTACTTC.

This clone was seen just once. This chain links TRBV11-3 with TRBJ2-2, with TRBD2 matching 13 bases. CDR3 length: 16 amino acids. J was trimmed by 6 bases and V by 2 bases; bases with no gene match: 3. Germline CDR1 SGHNT, CDR2 YENEEA. CDR3 in amino acids: CASSLILAGGPGELFF. CDR3 nucleotide sequence: TGTGCCAGCAGCTTAATACTAGCGGGAGGGCCCGGGGAGCTGTTTTTT.

The chain couples TRBV5-4 to TRBJ1-2; 7 bases fit TRBD1. CDR3 length: 12 residues. The V gene's germline CDR1 is SGHNT and CDR2 YYREEE (reference sequence). Trimming removed 1 base from V and 8 bases from J; junction bases left unmatched: 2. The CDR3 DNA reads TGTGCCAGCAGCTTGACAGGGGTGGGCTACACCTTC. Its protein product is CASSLTGVGYTF. The complete variable domain, with remaining parts taken from reference TRBV5-4 and TRBJ1-2, reads ETGVTQSPTHLIKTRGQQVTLRCSSQSGHNTVSWYQQALGQGPQFIFQYYREEENGRGNFPPRFSGLQFPNYSSELNVNALELDDSALYLCASSLTGVGYTFGSGTRLTVV.

V is TRBV7-2 and J is TRBJ2-7, with 7 bases lining up with TRBD1. From germline, CDR1 is SGHTA and CDR2 FQGNSA. This CDR3 comprises 13 residues. With 8 bases clipped from V and 0 bases from J, the junction kept 4 bases outside the gene matches. CDR3 region: CASAEGASYEQYF. As DNA, the CDR3 is TGTGCCAGCGCCGAGGGGGCCTCCTACGAGCAGTACTTC.

The V gene is TRBV5-1, the J gene TRBJ2-4; 7 bases fit TRBD2. Germline lookup yields CDR1 SGHRS and CDR2 YFSETQ. V trimming: 5 bases; J trimming: 15 bases; junction bases outside the gene matches: 8. The CDR3 extends over 11 amino acids. The CDR3 DNA reads TGCGCCAGCAGGGGAGGGGCTGCTTGGTACTTC. The encoded protein is CASRGGAAWYF. The full variable domain, with the rest looked up from reference TRBV5-1 and TRBJ2-4, is KAGVTQTPRYLIKTRGQQVTLSCSPISGHRSVSWYQQTPGQGLQFLFEYFSETQRNKGNFPGRFSGRQFSNSRSEMNVSTLELGDSALYLCASRGGAAWYFGAGTRLSVL.